This record looks at one T cell receptor (beta chain) sequence and its context. Original handling: It was from reference gene primer amplification that nucleated cell counts were estimated. The data were produced by immunoSEQ multiplex PCR, yet TCRdb's version contains in-frame clones alone and is incomplete. That table furnishes V, J and clone size, whereas the DNA furnished D and trimming. The data show roughly 100,000 clones, around 87% seen once. The CDR3 contains 15 residues. After removal of 6 bases from V and 7 bases from J, the junction contained 8 bases not matched to a gene. Per germline, CDR1 MDHEN and CDR2 SYDVKM. The sample comes from a study of blood T cell repertoires in COVID-19. Study-level information: Researchers got acute and convalescent COVID-19 samples from the United States, Italy and Spain. Sources were T cells, B-cell-depleted T cells, or PBMCs; the material itself was cDNA or gDNA.

J is TRBJ1-4 and V is TRBV28; 10 bases map to TRBD1. Sequenced: peripheral blood. The TCR originated in a human donor in a cohort sampled during active COVID-19. In nucleotides, the CDR3 is TGTGCCAGCAGAACCGCCGGGACAGGGGTTGAAAAACTGTTTTTT. Its translation: CASRTAGTGVEKLFF. Based on the CDR3 plus reference TRBV28 and TRBJ1-4, the full variable domain is DVKVTQSSRYLVKRTGEKVFLECVQDMDHENMFWYRQDPGLGLRLIYFSYDVKMKEKGDIPEGYSVSREKKERFSLILESASTNQTSMYLCASRTAGTGVEKLFFGSGTQLSVL.